The source of this T cell receptor (beta chain) is a study of blood T cell repertoires in COVID-19. Study summary: The cDNA or gDNA used as material had been derived from T cells, B-cell-depleted T cells, or PBMCs.

CDR1 and CDR2 (germline): MDHEN, SYDVKM. CDR3 length: 13 amino acids. The V end was cut by 8 bases, the J end by 4 bases, with 15 bases between. In the authors' methods: Amplification with reference gene primers provided the estimates of nucleated cell counts. Sequencing was performed with immunoSEQ multiplex PCR; in TCRdb, only in-frame clones are kept and a portion is missing. D and trimming come from the DNA, and the V and J calls and clone size come from that table. The sample contains 72,000 or so clones, 80% to 95% of which appear only once. The sequence was collected from a woman of 80 years or more with acute or convalescent COVID-19. The source material was peripheral blood. V and J are TRBV28 and TRBJ2-7; weak D call: TRBD2 (7 bases). For the CDR3, the DNA is TGTGCCAGCTCCCGTGGGGGGGCTTACGAGCAGTACTTC. Translated, it gives CASSRGGAYEQYF. Using reference TRBV28 and TRBJ2-7 for the parts outside the CDR3, the full variable domain is DVKVTQSSRYLVKRTGEKVFLECVQDMDHENMFWYRQDPGLGLRLIYFSYDVKMKEKGDIPEGYSVSREKKERFSLILESASTNQTSMYLCASSRGGAYEQYFGPGTRLTVT.